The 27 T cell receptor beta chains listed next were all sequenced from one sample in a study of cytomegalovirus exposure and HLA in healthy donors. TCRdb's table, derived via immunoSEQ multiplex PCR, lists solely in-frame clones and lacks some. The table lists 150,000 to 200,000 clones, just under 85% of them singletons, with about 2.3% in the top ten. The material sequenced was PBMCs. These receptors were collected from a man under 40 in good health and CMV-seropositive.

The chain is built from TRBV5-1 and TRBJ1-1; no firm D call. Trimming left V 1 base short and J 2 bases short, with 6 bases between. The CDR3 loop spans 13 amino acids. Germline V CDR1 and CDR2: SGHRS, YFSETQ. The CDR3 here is CASSLNRNTEAFF. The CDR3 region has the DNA TGCGCCAGCAGCTTGAACAGAAACACTGAAGCTTTCTTT.

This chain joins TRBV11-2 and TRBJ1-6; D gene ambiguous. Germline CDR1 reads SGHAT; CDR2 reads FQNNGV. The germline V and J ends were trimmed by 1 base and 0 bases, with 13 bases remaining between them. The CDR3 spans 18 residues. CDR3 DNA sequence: TGTGCCAGCAGCTTAGTAATCCCCCATAGCTCCTATAATTCACCCCTCCACTTT. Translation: CASSLVIPHSSYNSPLHF.

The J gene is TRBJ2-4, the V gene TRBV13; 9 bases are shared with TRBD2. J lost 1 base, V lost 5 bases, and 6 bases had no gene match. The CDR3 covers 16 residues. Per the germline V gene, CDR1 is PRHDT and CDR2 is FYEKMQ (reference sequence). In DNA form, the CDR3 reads TGTGCCAGCAGCCCACGAAGCGGGGGGGCCAAAAACATTCAGTACTTC. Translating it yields CASSPRSGGAKNIQYF.

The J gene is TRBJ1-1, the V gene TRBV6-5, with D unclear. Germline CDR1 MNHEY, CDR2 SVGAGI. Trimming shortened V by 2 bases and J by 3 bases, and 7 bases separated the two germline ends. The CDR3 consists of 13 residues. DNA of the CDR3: TGTGCCAGCAGTTACAGGAGCGACACTGAAGCTTTCTTT. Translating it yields CASSYRSDTEAFF.

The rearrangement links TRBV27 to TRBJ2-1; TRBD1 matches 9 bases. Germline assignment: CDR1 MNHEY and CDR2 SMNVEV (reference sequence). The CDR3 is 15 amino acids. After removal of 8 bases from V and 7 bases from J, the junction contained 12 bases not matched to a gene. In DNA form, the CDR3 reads TGTGCCAGCTATACGCCGGGACAGGGCAGGAATGAGCAGTTCTTC. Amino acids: CASYTPGQGRNEQFF.

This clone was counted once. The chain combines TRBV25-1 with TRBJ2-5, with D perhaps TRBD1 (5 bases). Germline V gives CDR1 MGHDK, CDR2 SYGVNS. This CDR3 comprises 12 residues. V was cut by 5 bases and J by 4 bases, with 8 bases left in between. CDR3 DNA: TGTGCCAGCAGTTGGGGCCCAGAGACCCAGTACTTC. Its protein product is CASSWGPETQYF.

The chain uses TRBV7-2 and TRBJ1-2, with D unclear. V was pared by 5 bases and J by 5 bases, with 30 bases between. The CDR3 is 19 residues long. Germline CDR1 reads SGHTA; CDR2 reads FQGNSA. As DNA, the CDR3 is TGTGCCAGCAGCCTCGCCGTGGGTGGTAGAGGGAGTAGAGTATATGGCTACACCTTC. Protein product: CASSLAVGGRGSRVYGYTF.

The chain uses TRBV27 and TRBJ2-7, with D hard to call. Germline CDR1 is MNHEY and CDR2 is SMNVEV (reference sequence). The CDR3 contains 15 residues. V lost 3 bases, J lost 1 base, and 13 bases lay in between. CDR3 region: CASSLSFIRSYEQYF. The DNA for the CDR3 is TGTGCCAGCAGTTTGTCTTTCATCAGGTCCTACGAGCAGTACTTC.

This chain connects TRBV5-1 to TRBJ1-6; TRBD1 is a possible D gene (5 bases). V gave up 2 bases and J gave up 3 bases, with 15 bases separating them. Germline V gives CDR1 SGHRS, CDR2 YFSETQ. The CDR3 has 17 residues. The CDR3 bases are TGCGCCAGCAGCTTCGGAGAAAGGGGCAGCTATAATTCACCCCTCCACTTT. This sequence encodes CASSFGERGSYNSPLHF.

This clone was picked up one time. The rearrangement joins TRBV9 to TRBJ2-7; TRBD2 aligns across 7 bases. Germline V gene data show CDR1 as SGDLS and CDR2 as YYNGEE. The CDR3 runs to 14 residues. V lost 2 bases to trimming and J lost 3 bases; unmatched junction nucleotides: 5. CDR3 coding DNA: TGTGCCAGCAGCGTTGCGGGGGTCGACTACGAGCAGTACTTC. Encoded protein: CASSVAGVDYEQYF.

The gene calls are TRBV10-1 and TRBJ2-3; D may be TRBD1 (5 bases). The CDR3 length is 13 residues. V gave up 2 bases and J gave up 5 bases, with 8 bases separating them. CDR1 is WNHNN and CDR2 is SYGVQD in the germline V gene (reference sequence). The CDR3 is CASSEKGRDTQYF. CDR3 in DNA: TGCGCCAGCAGTGAGAAGGGGCGAGATACGCAGTATTTT.

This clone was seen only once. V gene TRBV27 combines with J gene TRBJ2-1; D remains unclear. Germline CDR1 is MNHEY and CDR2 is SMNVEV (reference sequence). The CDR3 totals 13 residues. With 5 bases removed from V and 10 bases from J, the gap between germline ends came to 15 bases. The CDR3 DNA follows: TGTGCCAGCAGTCTGTCCGGAGCGCTCGAGCAGTTCTTC. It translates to CASSLSGALEQFF.

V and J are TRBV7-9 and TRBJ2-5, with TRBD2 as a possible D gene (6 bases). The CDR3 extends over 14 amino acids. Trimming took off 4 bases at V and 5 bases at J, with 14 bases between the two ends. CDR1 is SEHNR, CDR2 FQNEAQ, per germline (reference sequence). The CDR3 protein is CASSYAGRGETQYF. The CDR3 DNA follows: TGTGCCAGCAGCTATGCGGGGCGAGGGGAGACCCAGTACTTC.

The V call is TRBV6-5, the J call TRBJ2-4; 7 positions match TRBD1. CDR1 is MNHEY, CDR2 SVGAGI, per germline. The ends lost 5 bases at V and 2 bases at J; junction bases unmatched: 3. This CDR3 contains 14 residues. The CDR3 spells CASSDRVSKNIQYF. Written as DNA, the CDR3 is TGTGCCAGCAGTGACAGGGTATCCAAAAACATTCAGTACTTC.

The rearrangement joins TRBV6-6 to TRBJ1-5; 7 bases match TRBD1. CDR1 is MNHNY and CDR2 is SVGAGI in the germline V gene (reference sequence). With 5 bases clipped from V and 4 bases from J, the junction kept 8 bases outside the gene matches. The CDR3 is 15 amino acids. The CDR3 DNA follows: TGTGCCAGCAGTACACTGACAGGGCGAAATCAGCCCCAGCATTTT. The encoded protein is CASSTLTGRNQPQHF.

Here the CDR3 DNA reads TGTGCCACCCGCCGTCGGGACAGGGCCTACAATGAGCAGTTCTTC. This codes for CATRRRDRAYNEQFF. The genes are TRBV6-5 and TRBJ2-1; 9 bases match TRBD1. V shed 10 bases, J shed 2 bases, and the junction held 9 bases outside the gene matches. CDR3 size: 15 residues. Per germline, CDR1 MNHEY and CDR2 SVGAGI.

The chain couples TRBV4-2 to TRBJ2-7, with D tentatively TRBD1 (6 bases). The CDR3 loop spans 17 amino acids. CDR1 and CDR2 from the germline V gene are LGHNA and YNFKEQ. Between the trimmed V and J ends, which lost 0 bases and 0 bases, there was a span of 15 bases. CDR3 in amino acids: CASSQDRWTVSSYEQYF. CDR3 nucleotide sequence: TGTGCCAGCAGCCAAGATCGGTGGACAGTGAGCTCCTACGAGCAGTACTTC.

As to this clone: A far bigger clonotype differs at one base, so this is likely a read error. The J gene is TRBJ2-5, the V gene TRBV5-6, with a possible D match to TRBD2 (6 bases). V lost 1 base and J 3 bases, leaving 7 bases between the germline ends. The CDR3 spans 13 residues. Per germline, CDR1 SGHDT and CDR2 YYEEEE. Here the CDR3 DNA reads TGTGCCAGCAGCTTGTCGGGGGAAGAGACCCAGTACTTC. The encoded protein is CASSLSGEETQYF.

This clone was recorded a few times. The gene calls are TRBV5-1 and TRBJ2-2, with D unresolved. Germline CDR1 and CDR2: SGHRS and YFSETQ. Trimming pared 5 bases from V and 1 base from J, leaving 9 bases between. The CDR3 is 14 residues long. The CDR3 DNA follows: TGCGCCAGCAGTCTGGCCGTGAACACCGGGGAGCTGTTTTTT. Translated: CASSLAVNTGELFF. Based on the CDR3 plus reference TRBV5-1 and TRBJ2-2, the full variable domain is KAGVTQTPRYLIKTRGQQVTLSCSPISGHRSVSWYQQTPGQGLQFLFEYFSETQRNKGNFPGRFSGRQFSNSRSEMNVSTLELGDSALYLCASSLAVNTGELFFGEGSRLTVL.

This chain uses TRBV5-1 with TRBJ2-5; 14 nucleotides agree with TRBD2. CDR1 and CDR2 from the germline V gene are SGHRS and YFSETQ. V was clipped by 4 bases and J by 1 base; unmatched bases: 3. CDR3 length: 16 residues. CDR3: CASSPGTSGGQETQYF. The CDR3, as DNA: TGCGCCAGCAGCCCCGGGACTAGCGGGGGCCAAGAGACCCAGTACTTC.

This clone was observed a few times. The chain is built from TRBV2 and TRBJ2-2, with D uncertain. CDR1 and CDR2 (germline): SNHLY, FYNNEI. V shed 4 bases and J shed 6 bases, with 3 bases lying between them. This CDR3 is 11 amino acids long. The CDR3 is CASSVSGELFF. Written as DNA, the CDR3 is TGTGCCAGCAGTGTCTCCGGGGAGCTGTTTTTT.

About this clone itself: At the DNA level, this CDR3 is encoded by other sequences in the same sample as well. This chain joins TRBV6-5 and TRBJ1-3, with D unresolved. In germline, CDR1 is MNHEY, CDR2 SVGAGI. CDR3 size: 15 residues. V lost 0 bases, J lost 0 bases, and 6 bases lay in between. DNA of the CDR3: TGTGCCAGCAGTTACTCCCCAGACTCTGGAAACACCATATATTTT. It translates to CASSYSPDSGNTIYF.

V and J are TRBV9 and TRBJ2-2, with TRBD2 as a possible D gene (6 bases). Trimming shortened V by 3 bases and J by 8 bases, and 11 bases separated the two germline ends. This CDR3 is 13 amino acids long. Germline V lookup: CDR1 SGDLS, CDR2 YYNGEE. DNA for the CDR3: TGTGCCAGCAGCGGGGACTCTTTTGGGGAGCTGTTTTTT. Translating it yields CASSGDSFGELFF.

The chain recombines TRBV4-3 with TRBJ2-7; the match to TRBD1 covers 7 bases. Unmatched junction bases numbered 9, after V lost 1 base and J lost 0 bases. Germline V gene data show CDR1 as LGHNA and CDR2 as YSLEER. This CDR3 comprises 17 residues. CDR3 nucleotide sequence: TGCGCCAGCAGCCAAGTGGCTCAGGGGGAAAGCTCCTACGAGCAGTACTTC. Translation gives CASSQVAQGESSYEQYF.

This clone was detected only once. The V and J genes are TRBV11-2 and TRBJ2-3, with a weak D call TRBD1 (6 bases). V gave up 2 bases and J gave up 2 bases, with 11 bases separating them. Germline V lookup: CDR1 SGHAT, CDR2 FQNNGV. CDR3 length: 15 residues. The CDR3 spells CASSLFAGVTDTQYF. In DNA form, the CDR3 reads TGTGCCAGCAGCTTATTTGCAGGGGTCACAGATACGCAGTATTTT. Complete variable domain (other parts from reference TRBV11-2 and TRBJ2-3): EAGVAQSPRYKIIEKRQSVAFWCNPISGHATLYWYQQILGQGPKLLIQFQNNGVVDDSQLPKDRFSAERLKGVDSTLKIQPAKLEDSAVYLCASSLFAGVTDTQYFGPGTRLTVL.

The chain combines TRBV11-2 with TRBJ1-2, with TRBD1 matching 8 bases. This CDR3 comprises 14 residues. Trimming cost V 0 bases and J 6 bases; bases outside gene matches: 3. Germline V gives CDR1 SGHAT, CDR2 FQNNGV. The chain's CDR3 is CASSLDGQGHGYTF. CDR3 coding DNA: TGTGCCAGCAGCTTAGATGGACAGGGCCATGGCTACACCTTC.

The DNA for the CDR3 is TGTGCCAGTAGAACGACAGGGATCAATGGCTACACCTTC. Residues: CASRTTGINGYTF. The V call is TRBV19, the J call TRBJ1-2; 7 positions match TRBD1. The germline V gene has CDR1 LNHDA and CDR2 SQIVND (reference sequence). CDR3 length: 13 amino acids. The trim removed 6 bases at V and 6 bases at J, leaving 7 bases unmatched.